Listed below are T cell receptor beta chains from one sample, sequenced in a study of PD-1 blockade in classical Hodgkin lymphoma. Produced via immunoSEQ multiplex PCR; TCRdb's table is partial and in-frame only. There are roughly 49,000 clones in the sample; 85% to 90% occur only once, and approximately 15% lies in the top ten. Sequencing used peripheral blood mononuclear cells (PBMCs), obtained before the fourth cycle of nivolumab. The receptors derive from a human donor with classical Hodgkin lymphoma. Each CDR3 is given with its conserved first and last residue. Each record gives: CDR3 DNA, CDR3 protein, V gene, D gene, J gene. A D gene is named only where the DNA matches it firmly.

cdr3_nt: TGCGCCAGCAGCTTGACCCCTTCGGGAGAGTGGGGGAATGAGCAGTTCTTC; cdr3_aa: CASSLTPSGEWGNEQFF; v_call: TRBV5-1; d_call: NA; j_call: TRBJ2-1
cdr3_nt: TGTGCCAGCAGCTTTAGCGGGGCTAGCACAGATACGCAGTATTTT; cdr3_aa: CASSFSGASTDTQYF; v_call: TRBV5-4; d_call: TRBD2; j_call: TRBJ2-3
cdr3_nt: TGTGCCAGCAGCTTAATGGTCGACAGGGTATTCGAGCAGTACTTC; cdr3_aa: CASSLMVDRVFEQYF; v_call: TRBV7-9; d_call: TRBD1; j_call: TRBJ2-7
cdr3_nt: TGTGCCAGCAGCTTCAAGGGGGCTGGGGCACCAAACACCGGGGAGCTGTTTTTT; cdr3_aa: CASSFKGAGAPNTGELFF; v_call: TRBV11-2; d_call: TRBD1; j_call: TRBJ2-2
cdr3_nt: TGTGCCATCACCGCGACTCCCAGCGGTGAGCAGTTCTTC; cdr3_aa: CAITATPSGEQFF; v_call: TRBV10-3; d_call: NA; j_call: TRBJ2-1
cdr3_nt: TGTGCCAGCAGCGCAAACACCCCGAGGGGGTCGGAGACCCAGTACTTC; cdr3_aa: CASSANTPRGSETQYF; v_call: TRBV9; d_call: NA; j_call: TRBJ2-5
cdr3_nt: TGTGCCAGCAGCTTGGATCCTACAGGCTCCTACGAGCAGTACTTC; cdr3_aa: CASSLDPTGSYEQYF; v_call: TRBV7-8; d_call: NA; j_call: TRBJ2-7
cdr3_nt: TGTGCCTGGAGCAGGGGACAGCCTTTTTTTGGCTACACCTTC; cdr3_aa: CAWSRGQPFFGYTF; v_call: TRBV30; d_call: TRBD1; j_call: TRBJ1-2
cdr3_nt: TGTGCCAGCAGGCTGACTAGCGGAGGCCCCTACGAGCAGTACTTC; cdr3_aa: CASRLTSGGPYEQYF; v_call: TRBV7-9; d_call: TRBD2; j_call: TRBJ2-7
cdr3_nt: TGCGCCAGCAGTGACCGGGCCCTCGGCCCCTATGAAAAACTGTTTTTT; cdr3_aa: CASSDRALGPYEKLFF; v_call: TRBV10-2; d_call: NA; j_call: TRBJ1-4